This TCR beta chain was sequenced in a study of blood T cell repertoires in COVID-19. TCRdb keeps only in-frame clones here, not all; method: immunoSEQ multiplex PCR. Of some 130,000 clones listed, around 89% were seen once; the top ten hold approximately 4.5%. V lost 3 bases and J 7 bases, leaving 10 bases between the germline ends. The CDR3 contains 13 residues. In germline, CDR1 is SGHNT, CDR2 YENEEA. Recruited during active infection, patients (from Seattle) were subsequently followed longitudinally. Concerning this clone: This specimen includes other DNA sequences encoding the same CDR3.

This rearrangement joins TRBV11-3 to TRBJ2-1; the D gene is possibly TRBD2 (6 bases). This sequence originates from a man in his sixties with COVID-19, enrolled during active disease. The sequencing input was peripheral blood. DNA for the CDR3: TGTGCCAGCAGCTTGGGGGGAGAAAATGAGCAGTTCTTC. As protein: CASSLGGENEQFF.